The 27 T cell receptor beta chains below come from one sample, sequenced in a study of OX40 agonist ivuxolimab in advanced cancers. The protocol was immunoSEQ multiplex PCR, while the TCRdb copy is restricted to in-frame clones and leaves out a portion. Here the sample spans about 70,000 clones, around 88% being singletons. Sequenced here: CD4+ or CD8+ T cells sorted from blood, sampled in a trial of the OX40 agonist ivuxolimab. Source of these receptors: an adult with an advanced solid tumor such as melanoma, head and neck, liver or kidney cancer.

The rearrangement uses TRBV4-3 and TRBJ1-2; 8 bases fit TRBD1. The CDR3 length is 13 residues. The germline CDR1 and CDR2 sequences are LGHNA and YSLEER. Unmatched junction bases numbered 9, after V lost 4 bases and J lost 11 bases. CDR3 sequence reads: CASSPDRATIYTF. As DNA, the CDR3 is TGCGCCAGCAGCCCGGACAGGGCAACCATTTACACCTTC.

In its sample, this clone was seen a few times. The chain combines TRBV7-2 with TRBJ1-1; D is unresolved. CDR3 length: 13 amino acids. Trimming pared 0 bases from V and 5 bases from J, leaving 7 bases between. CDR1 is SGHTA, CDR2 FQGNSA, per germline. This CDR3 reads CASSLAEQTEAFF. Written as DNA, the CDR3 is TGTGCCAGCAGCTTAGCTGAGCAGACTGAAGCTTTCTTT. Looking up the rest from reference TRBV7-2 and TRBJ1-1 gives the full variable domain: GAGVSQSPSNKVTEKGKDVELRCDPISGHTALYWYRQSLGQGLEFLIYFQGNSAPDKSGLPSDRFSAERTGGSVSTLTIQRTQQEDSAVYLCASSLAEQTEAFFGQGTRLTVV.

J is TRBJ1-6 and V is TRBV11-3; possibly TRBD1 for D (5 bases). This CDR3 is 16 amino acids long. With 4 bases removed from V and 9 bases from J, the gap between germline ends came to 19 bases. Germline CDR1 reads SGHNT; CDR2 reads YENEEA. Written as DNA, the CDR3 is TGTGCCAGCAGCTCCCCGGGGCAGACGATTGCTTCACCCCTCCACTTT. It specifies CASSSPGQTIASPLHF.

This chain uses TRBV4-1 with TRBJ1-5; D unresolved. The ends were cut back, 8 bases at V and 1 base at J, with 9 bases in the middle. Germline V gene lookup returns CDR1 MGHRA and CDR2 YSYEKL. There are 13 residues in the CDR3. CDR3 in DNA: TGCGCCAGCCACCCCACCAGCAATCAGCCCCAGCATTTT. Its translation is CASHPTSNQPQHF.

The CDR3 DNA sequence: TGTGCCACCCATGGGGTCTACGAGCAGTACTTC. Amino acids: CATHGVYEQYF. J is TRBJ2-7 and V is TRBV25-1; D not resolved. V shed 10 bases and J shed 3 bases, with 10 bases lying between them. CDR3 size: 11 residues. CDR1 MGHDK and CDR2 SYGVNS come from the germline V gene.

The chain couples TRBV19 to TRBJ1-2; D unclear. Germline loops: CDR1 LNHDA, CDR2 SQIVND (reference sequence). The CDR3 spans 14 residues. Trimming removed 11 bases at V and 2 bases at J, with 18 bases between. The DNA for the CDR3 is TGTGCCGGTCCTCCTAAAGAGGCCAACTATGGCTACACCTTC. Translation gives CAGPPKEANYGYTF. Full variable domain (rest looked up from reference TRBV19 and TRBJ1-2): DGGITQSPKYLFRKEGQNVTLSCEQNLNHDAMYWYRQDPGQGLRLIYYSQIVNDFQKGDIAEGYSVSREKKESFPLTVTSAQKNPTAFYLCAGPPKEANYGYTFGSGTRLTVV.

The chain is built from TRBV2 and TRBJ1-1, with 9 bases lining up with TRBD1. V was clipped by 4 bases and J by 6 bases; unmatched bases: 9. The length of the CDR3 is 15 residues. Germline lookup yields CDR1 SNHLY and CDR2 FYNNEI. The CDR3 nucleotides are TGTGCCAGCAGTGCACGACAACAGGGGGCGGCTGAAGCTTTCTTT. Its translation: CASSARQQGAAEAFF.

This clone is deemed medium-sized. The genes are TRBV30 and TRBJ1-5; D gene uncertain. V lost 5 bases and J 2 bases, leaving 10 bases between the germline ends. CDR3 length: 13 residues. CDR1 and CDR2 from the germline V gene are GTSNPN and SVGIG (reference sequence). The CDR3 DNA sequence: TGTGCCTGGGAGGGTGGTGGCAATCAGCCCCAGCATTTT. Translated, it gives CAWEGGGNQPQHF.

This chain joins TRBV5-1 and TRBJ1-1, with D unresolved. V shed 7 bases and J shed 1 base, with 14 bases lying between them. Germline V lookup: CDR1 SGHRS, CDR2 YFSETQ. This CDR3 contains 14 residues. Here the CDR3 reads CASGKANRNTEAFF. The CDR3 nucleotides read TGCGCCAGCGGAAAGGCCAACCGGAACACTGAAGCTTTCTTT. The whole variable domain, remainder taken from reference TRBV5-1 and TRBJ1-1, is KAGVTQTPRYLIKTRGQQVTLSCSPISGHRSVSWYQQTPGQGLQFLFEYFSETQRNKGNFPGRFSGRQFSNSRSEMNVSTLELGDSALYLCASGKANRNTEAFFGQGTRLTVV.

The chain couples TRBV4-1 to TRBJ2-5; 9 bases are shared with TRBD2. Trimming took 1 base from V and 3 from J; bases not matched to a gene: 3. CDR1 and CDR2 from the germline V gene are MGHRA and YSYEKL. The CDR3 covers 15 residues. CDR3 sequence (DNA): TGCGCCAGCAGCCAAGGACTAGCGGATAAAGAGACCCAGTACTTC. Amino acid sequence: CASSQGLADKETQYF.

This clone was seen a single time. The chain carries TRBV7-9 and TRBJ1-1; 11 bases are shared with TRBD1. The germline V gene has CDR1 SEHNR and CDR2 FQNEAQ (reference sequence). CDR3 length: 17 residues. The trim removed 4 bases at V and 3 bases at J, leaving 10 bases unmatched. The CDR3 coding sequence is TGTGCCAGCAGCTGGGACAGGGGGAAGTGGTGGGACACTGAAGCTTTCTTT. Amino acid sequence: CASSWDRGKWWDTEAFF.

The chain carries TRBV7-2 and TRBJ1-6, with D uncertain. Trimming stripped 2 bases from V and 7 bases from J, with 9 bases between. Germline V gives CDR1 SGHTA, CDR2 FQGNSA. This CDR3 has 14 amino acids. The CDR3 loop reads CASSLSGYNSPLHF. The DNA of the CDR3 is TGTGCCAGCAGCTTATCAGGCTACAATTCACCCCTCCACTTT.

The chain couples TRBV28 to TRBJ1-2; tentatively, D is TRBD1 (5 bases). The V end lost 5 bases, the J end lost 3 bases, and 13 bases lay between the germline ends. Germline CDR1 is MDHEN and CDR2 is SYDVKM. The CDR3 is made up of 14 amino acids. The CDR3 DNA reads as TGTGCCAGCAGTGCGGGCCGGGGGGACTATGGCTACACCTTC. This translates into CASSAGRGDYGYTF.

V gene TRBV2 combines with J gene TRBJ1-4; possibly TRBD1 for D (5 bases). CDR1 and CDR2 from the germline V gene are SNHLY and FYNNEI. V was pared by 5 bases and J by 1 base, with 14 bases between. The CDR3 totals 16 residues. The CDR3 DNA is TGTGCCAGCAGTATTCCGGGACCTTTAACTAATGAAAAACTGTTTTTT. Its protein is CASSIPGPLTNEKLFF. The full variable domain, rest sourced from reference TRBV2 and TRBJ1-4, is EPEVTQTPSHQVTQMGQEVILRCVPISNHLYFYWYRQILGQKVEFLVSFYNNEISEKSEIFDDQFSVERPDGSNFTLKIRSTKLEDSAMYFCASSIPGPLTNEKLFFGSGTQLSVL.

The chain links TRBV2 to TRBJ2-5, with no clear D. The CDR3 length is 15 residues. Germline-derived CDR1 and CDR2 are SNHLY and FYNNEI. V was trimmed by 1 base and J by 1 base, leaving 10 bases between them. Written as DNA, the CDR3 is TGTGCCAGCAGTGAAGGGTTCTACCGCCAAGAGACCCAGTACTTC. Amino acids: CASSEGFYRQETQYF. The full variable domain, completed using reference TRBV2 and TRBJ2-5, is EPEVTQTPSHQVTQMGQEVILRCVPISNHLYFYWYRQILGQKVEFLVSFYNNEISEKSEIFDDQFSVERPDGSNFTLKIRSTKLEDSAMYFCASSEGFYRQETQYFGPGTRLLVL.

The chain uses TRBV5-6 and TRBJ2-2, with D maybe TRBD2 (5 bases). The CDR3 spans 17 residues. V shed 4 bases and J shed 1 base, with 17 bases lying between them. CDR1 SGHDT and CDR2 YYEEEE come from the germline V gene. CDR3 in DNA: TGTGCCAGCAGCCCTCTTGTTAGCGCGGGGAACACCGGGGAGCTGTTTTTT. It translates to CASSPLVSAGNTGELFF. Full variable domain (rest looked up from reference TRBV5-6 and TRBJ2-2): DAGVTQSPTHLIKTRGQQVTLRCSPKSGHDTVSWYQQALGQGPQFIFQYYEEEERQRGNFPDRFSGHQFPNYSSELNVNALLLGDSALYLCASSPLVSAGNTGELFFGEGSRLTVL.

The chain recombines TRBV2 with TRBJ2-7, with D tentatively TRBD1 or TRBD2 (5 bases each). Germline CDR1 and CDR2: SNHLY and FYNNEI. CDR3 length: 15 residues. V was trimmed by 7 bases and J by 2 bases, leaving 18 bases between them. In DNA form, the CDR3 reads TGTGCCAGCAAGGAGGACACTATCTCTGCCTACGAGCAGTACTTC. This encodes CASKEDTISAYEQYF.

This sequence joins TRBV6-5 and TRBJ1-1, with 7 positions matching TRBD1. Looked up from germline, CDR1 is MNHEY and CDR2 is SVGAGI. V trimming: 2 bases; J trimming: 5 bases; junction bases outside the gene matches: 5. The CDR3 covers 14 residues. In DNA form, the CDR3 reads TGTGCCAGCAGTTACAGGGCAGGGGGTACTGAAGCTTTCTTT. Translating it yields CASSYRAGGTEAFF.

The chain couples TRBV18 to TRBJ1-3; the D gene is possibly TRBD1 (6 bases). The germline CDR1 and CDR2 sequences are KGHSH and LQKENI. Trimming removed 5 bases from V and 6 bases from J, with 14 bases in between. The CDR3 is made up of 14 amino acids. The CDR3 loop is CASSTGQLINTIYF. In DNA form, the CDR3 reads TGTGCCAGCTCAACAGGACAGCTAATAAACACCATATATTTT.

The chain recombines TRBV6-6 with TRBJ2-2; 8 nucleotides match TRBD1. The CDR3 has 14 residues. Germline CDR1 and CDR2: MNHNY and SVGAGI (reference sequence). V gave up 7 bases and J gave up 7 bases; unmatched junction bases: 8. The CDR3 is CASKKGQGGGELFF. For the CDR3, the DNA is TGTGCCAGCAAAAAAGGACAGGGCGGCGGGGAGCTGTTTTTT.

The genes are TRBV7-2 and TRBJ2-7; 7 bases match TRBD2. The CDR3 covers 13 residues. Germline loops: CDR1 SGHTA, CDR2 FQGNSA. V shed 7 bases and J 5 bases; nucleotides not matched to a gene: 8. Here the CDR3 reads CASTLRGEHEQYF. The DNA of the CDR3 is TGTGCCAGCACTTTACGGGGGGAGCACGAGCAGTACTTC.

The genes are TRBV2 and TRBJ1-4; tentatively, D is TRBD1 (6 bases). The V end lost 7 bases, the J end lost 8 bases, and 20 bases lay between the germline ends. The CDR3 runs to 15 residues. The germline V gene encodes CDR1 SNHLY and CDR2 FYNNEI. The CDR3 nucleotides are TGTGCCAGCATTCCAAACAGGGCCCTCATGGAAAAACTGTTTTTT. It translates to CASIPNRALMEKLFF.

The chain recombines TRBV4-2 with TRBJ1-2, with D perhaps matching TRBD1 (5 bases). The CDR3 covers 14 residues. Germline CDR1 and CDR2: LGHNA and YNFKEQ. The V gene lost 0 bases and the J gene lost 7 bases, with 12 bases spanning the gap. The CDR3 reads CASSQDGAVGGYTF. The CDR3 nucleotides are TGTGCCAGCAGCCAAGATGGGGCGGTGGGTGGCTACACCTTC.

The chain combines TRBV11-2 with TRBJ2-7; D gene ambiguous. Looked up from germline, CDR1 is SGHAT and CDR2 is FQNNGV. V was clipped by 6 bases and J by 0 bases, with 12 bases between them. The CDR3 is made up of 14 amino acids. CDR3 region: CASRKDLSSYEQYF. CDR3 nucleotides: TGTGCCAGCAGGAAAGACCTCAGCTCCTACGAGCAGTACTTC.

This rearrangement joins TRBV25-1 to TRBJ2-2; D might be TRBD2 (5 bases). The CDR3 is 13 residues long. Germline V gene sequence: CDR1 MGHDK, CDR2 SYGVNS. Trimming left V 1 base short and J 7 bases short, with 7 bases between. The CDR3 DNA reads as TGTGCCAGCAGTGAATCGGGGTACGGGGAGCTGTTTTTT. Translation: CASSESGYGELFF.

This chain joins TRBV5-6 and TRBJ2-1, with 7 bases that match TRBD1. The CDR3 is 16 amino acids. In germline, CDR1 is SGHDT, CDR2 YYEEEE. Trimming took 3 bases from V and 1 from J; bases not matched to a gene: 7. The CDR3, as DNA: TGTGCCAGCAGCTCTGCAGGGGGTGGTTCCTACAATGAGCAGTTCTTC. Protein: CASSSAGGGSYNEQFF. The full variable domain, rest sourced from reference TRBV5-6 and TRBJ2-1, is DAGVTQSPTHLIKTRGQQVTLRCSPKSGHDTVSWYQQALGQGPQFIFQYYEEEERQRGNFPDRFSGHQFPNYSSELNVNALLLGDSALYLCASSSAGGGSYNEQFFGPGTRLTVL.

The chain joins TRBV9 to TRBJ2-7; the D is unclear. CDR1 and CDR2 from the germline V gene are SGDLS and YYNGEE. This CDR3 contains 16 residues. Trimming stripped 0 bases from V and 3 bases from J, with 16 bases between. In DNA, the CDR3 is TGTGCCAGCAGCGTAGACCCCTCGCCTGGGGTCTACGAGCAGTACTTC. This codes for CASSVDPSPGVYEQYF.